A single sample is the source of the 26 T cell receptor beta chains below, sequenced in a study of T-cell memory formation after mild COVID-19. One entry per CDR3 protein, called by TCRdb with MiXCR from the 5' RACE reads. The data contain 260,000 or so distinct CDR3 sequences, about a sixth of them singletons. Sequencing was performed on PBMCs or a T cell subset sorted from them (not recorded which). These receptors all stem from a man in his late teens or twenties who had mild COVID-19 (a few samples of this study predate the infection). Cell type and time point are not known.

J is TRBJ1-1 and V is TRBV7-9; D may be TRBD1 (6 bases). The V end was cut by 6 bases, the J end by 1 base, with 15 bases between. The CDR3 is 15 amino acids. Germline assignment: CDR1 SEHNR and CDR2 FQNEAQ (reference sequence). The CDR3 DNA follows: TGTGCCAGCAGACCCCCAGGGGTTGAGAACACTGAAGCTTTCTTT. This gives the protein CASRPPGVENTEAFF. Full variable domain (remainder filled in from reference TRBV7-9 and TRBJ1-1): DTGVSQNPRHKITKRGQNVTFRCDPISEHNRLYWYRQTLGQGPEFLTYFQNEAQLEKSRLLSDRFSAERPKGSFSTLEIQRTEQGDSAMYLCASRPPGVENTEAFFGQGTRLTVV.

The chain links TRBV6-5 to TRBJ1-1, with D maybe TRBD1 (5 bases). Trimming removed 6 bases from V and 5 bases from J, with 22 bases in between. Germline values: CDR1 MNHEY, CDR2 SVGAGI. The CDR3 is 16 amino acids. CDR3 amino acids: CASSQGMRRGATEAFF. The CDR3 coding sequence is TGTGCCAGCAGCCAGGGTATGAGGCGGGGCGCGACTGAAGCTTTCTTT.

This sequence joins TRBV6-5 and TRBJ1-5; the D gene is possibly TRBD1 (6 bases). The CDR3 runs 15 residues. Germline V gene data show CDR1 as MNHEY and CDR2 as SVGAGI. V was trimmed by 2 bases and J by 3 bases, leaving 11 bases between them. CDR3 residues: CASSYGGGHNQPQHF. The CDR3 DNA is TGTGCCAGCAGTTACGGTGGGGGACACAATCAGCCCCAGCATTTT.

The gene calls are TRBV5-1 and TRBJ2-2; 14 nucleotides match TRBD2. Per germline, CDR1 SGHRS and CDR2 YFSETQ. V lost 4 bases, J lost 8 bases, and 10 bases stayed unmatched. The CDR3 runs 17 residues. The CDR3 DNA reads TGCGCCAGCAGCCTGCGACTAGCGGGGGGGCTCGAGGGGGAGCTGTTTTTT. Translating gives CASSLRLAGGLEGELFF.

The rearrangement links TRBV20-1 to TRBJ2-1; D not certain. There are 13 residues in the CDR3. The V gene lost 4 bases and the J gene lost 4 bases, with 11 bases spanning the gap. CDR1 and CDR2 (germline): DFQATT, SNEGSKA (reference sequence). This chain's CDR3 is CSAIGDIYNEQFF. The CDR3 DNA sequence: TGCAGTGCTATCGGAGATATATACAATGAGCAGTTCTTC.

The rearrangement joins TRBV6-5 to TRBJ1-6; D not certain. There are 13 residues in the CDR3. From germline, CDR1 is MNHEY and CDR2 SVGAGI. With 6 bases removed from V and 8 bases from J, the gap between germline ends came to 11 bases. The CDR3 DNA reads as TGTGCCAGCAGCTATAGTAACCATTCACCCCTCCACTTT. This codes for CASSYSNHSPLHF.

The CDR3 here is CASTTQTGANVLTF. CDR3 DNA: TGTGCCAGCACTACCCAAACTGGGGCCAACGTCCTGACTTTC. The V gene is TRBV6-1, the J gene TRBJ2-6; no firm D call. This CDR3 region has 14 residues. The V end was cut by 7 bases, the J end by 2 bases, with 9 bases between. CDR1 and CDR2 (germline): MNHNS, SASEGT.

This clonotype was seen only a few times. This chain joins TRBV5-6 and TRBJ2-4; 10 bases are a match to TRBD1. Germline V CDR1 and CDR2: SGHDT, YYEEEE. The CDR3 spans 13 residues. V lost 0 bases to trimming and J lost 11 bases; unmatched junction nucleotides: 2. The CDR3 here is CASSLVGQGFQYF. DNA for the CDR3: TGTGCCAGCAGCTTGGTGGGACAGGGGTTTCAGTACTTC.

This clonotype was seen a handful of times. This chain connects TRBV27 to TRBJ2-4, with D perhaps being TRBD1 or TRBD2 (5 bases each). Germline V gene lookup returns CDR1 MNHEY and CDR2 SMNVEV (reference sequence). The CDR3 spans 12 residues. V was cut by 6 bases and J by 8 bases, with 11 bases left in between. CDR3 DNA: TGTGCCAGCAGGGGGGTCGCTGACATTCAGTACTTC. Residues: CASRGVADIQYF.

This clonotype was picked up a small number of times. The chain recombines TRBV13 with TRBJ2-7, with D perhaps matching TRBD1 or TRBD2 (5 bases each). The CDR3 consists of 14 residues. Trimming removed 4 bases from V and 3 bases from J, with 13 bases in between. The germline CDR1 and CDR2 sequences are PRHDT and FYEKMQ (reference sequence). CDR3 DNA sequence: TGTGCCAGCAGCTCGGGACCCGTGGGCTACGAGCAGTACTTC. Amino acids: CASSSGPVGYEQYF.

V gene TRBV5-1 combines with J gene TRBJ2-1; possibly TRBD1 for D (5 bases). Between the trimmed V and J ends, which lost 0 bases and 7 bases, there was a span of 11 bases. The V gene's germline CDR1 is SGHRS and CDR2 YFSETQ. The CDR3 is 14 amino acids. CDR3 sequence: CASSLAQGKNEQFF. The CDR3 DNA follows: TGCGCCAGCAGCTTGGCCCAGGGAAAAAATGAGCAGTTCTTC. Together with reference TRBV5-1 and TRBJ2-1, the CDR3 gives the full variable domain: KAGVTQTPRYLIKTRGQQVTLSCSPISGHRSVSWYQQTPGQGLQFLFEYFSETQRNKGNFPGRFSGRQFSNSRSEMNVSTLELGDSALYLCASSLAQGKNEQFFGPGTRLTVL.

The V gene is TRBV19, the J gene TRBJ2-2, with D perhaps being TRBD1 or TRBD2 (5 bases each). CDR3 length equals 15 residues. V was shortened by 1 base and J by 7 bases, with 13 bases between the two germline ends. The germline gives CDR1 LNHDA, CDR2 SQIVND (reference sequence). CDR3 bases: TGTGCCAGTAGTATAGGGGACCTGCGGCACGGGGAGCTGTTTTTT. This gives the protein CASSIGDLRHGELFF.

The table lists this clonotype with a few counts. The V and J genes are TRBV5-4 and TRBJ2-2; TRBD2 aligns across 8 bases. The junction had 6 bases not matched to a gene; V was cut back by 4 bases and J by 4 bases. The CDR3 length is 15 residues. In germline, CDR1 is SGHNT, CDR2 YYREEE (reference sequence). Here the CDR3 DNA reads TGTGCCAGCAGCCCCCTTCGGGGGGGCACCGGGGAGCTGTTTTTT. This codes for CASSPLRGGTGELFF.

CDR3 sequence (DNA): TGCGCCAGCAGCCAAGAGGCCGGCGGGTACTACGCAGATACGCAGTATTTT. As protein: CASSQEAGGYYADTQYF. V is TRBV4-1 and J is TRBJ2-3, with TRBD2 as a possible D gene (5 bases). Germline-derived CDR1 and CDR2 are MGHRA and YSYEKL. Between the trimmed V and J ends, which lost 0 bases and 4 bases, there was a span of 17 bases. The CDR3 is made up of 17 amino acids.

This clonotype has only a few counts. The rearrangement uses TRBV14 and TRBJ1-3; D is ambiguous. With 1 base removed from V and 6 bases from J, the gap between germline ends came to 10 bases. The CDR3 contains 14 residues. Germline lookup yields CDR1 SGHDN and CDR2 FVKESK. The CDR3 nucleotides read TGTGCCAGCAGCCAAGCCCCTTCACAAAACACCATATATTTT. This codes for CASSQAPSQNTIYF.

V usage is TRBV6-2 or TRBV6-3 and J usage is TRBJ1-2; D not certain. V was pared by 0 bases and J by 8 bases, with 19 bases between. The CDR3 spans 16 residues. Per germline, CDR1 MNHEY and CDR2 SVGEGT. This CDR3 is CASSYSRGRLFLGYTF. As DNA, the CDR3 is TGTGCCAGCAGTTACTCACGTGGGCGCTTGTTCCTCGGCTACACCTTC.

This CDR3 reads CASSLAGVGNTIYF. For the CDR3, the DNA is TGTGCCAGCAGTTTAGCAGGGGTTGGAAACACCATATATTTT. This rearrangement joins TRBV12-3 or TRBV12-4 to TRBJ1-3; D is possibly TRBD1 (5 bases). The ends were cut back, 0 bases at V and 3 bases at J, with 6 bases in the middle. This CDR3 region has 14 residues.

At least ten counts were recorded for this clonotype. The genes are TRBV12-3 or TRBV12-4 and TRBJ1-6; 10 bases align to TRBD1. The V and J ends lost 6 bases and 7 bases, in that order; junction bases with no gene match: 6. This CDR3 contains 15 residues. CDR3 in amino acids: CASRPRTGGNSPLHF. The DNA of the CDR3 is TGTGCCAGCAGACCGAGGACAGGGGGAAATTCACCCCTCCACTTT.

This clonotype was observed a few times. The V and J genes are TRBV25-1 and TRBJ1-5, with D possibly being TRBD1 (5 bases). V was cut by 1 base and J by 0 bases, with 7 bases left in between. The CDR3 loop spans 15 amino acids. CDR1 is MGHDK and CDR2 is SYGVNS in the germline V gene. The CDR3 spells CASSEWGYSNQPQHF. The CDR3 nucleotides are TGTGCCAGCAGTGAATGGGGGTATAGCAATCAGCCCCAGCATTTT. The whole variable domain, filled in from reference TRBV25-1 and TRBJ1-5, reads EADIYQTPRYLVIGTGKKITLECSQTMGHDKMYWYQQDPGMELHLIHYSYGVNSTEKGDLSSESTVSRIRTEHFPLTLESARPSHTSQYLCASSEWGYSNQPQHFGDGTRLSIL.

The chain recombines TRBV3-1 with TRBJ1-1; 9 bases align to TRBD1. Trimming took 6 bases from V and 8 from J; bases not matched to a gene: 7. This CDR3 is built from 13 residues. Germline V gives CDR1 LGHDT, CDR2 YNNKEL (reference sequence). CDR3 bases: TGTGCCAGCAGTCCCCACAGGGGGCCCGAAGCTTTCTTT. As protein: CASSPHRGPEAFF.

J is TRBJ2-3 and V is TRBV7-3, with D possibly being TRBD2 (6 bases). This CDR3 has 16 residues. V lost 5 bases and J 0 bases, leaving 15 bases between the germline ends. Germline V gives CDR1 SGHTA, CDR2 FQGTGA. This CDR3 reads CASSPWIAVSTDTQYF. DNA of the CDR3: TGTGCCAGCAGCCCCTGGATAGCGGTGAGCACAGATACGCAGTATTTT.

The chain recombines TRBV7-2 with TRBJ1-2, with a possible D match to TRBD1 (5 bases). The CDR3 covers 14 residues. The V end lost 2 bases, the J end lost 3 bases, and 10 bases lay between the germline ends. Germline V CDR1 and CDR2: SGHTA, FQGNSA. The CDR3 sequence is CASSLFDRDYGYTF. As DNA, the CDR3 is TGTGCCAGCAGCTTATTTGACAGAGACTATGGCTACACCTTC.

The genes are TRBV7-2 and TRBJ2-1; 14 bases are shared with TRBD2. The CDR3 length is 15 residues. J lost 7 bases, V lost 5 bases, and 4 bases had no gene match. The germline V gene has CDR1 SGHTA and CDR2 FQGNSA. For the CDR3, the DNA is TGTGCCAGCAGCACCTGGACTAGCGGGGGGAATGAGCAGTTCTTC. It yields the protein CASSTWTSGGNEQFF.

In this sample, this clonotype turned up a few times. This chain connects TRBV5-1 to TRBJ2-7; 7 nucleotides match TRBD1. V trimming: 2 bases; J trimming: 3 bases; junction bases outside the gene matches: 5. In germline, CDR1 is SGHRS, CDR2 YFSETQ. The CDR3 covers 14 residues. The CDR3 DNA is TGCGCCAGCAGCTTAGGTGACAGGGACTACGAGCAGTACTTC. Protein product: CASSLGDRDYEQYF.

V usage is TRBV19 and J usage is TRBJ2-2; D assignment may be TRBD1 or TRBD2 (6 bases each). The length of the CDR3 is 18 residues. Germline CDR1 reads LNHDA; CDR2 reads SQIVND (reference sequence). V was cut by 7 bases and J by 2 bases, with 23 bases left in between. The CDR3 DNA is TGTGCCAGTAAATCTTTAGGGGGGCGAGGTGATAACACCGGGGAGCTGTTTTTT. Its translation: CASKSLGGRGDNTGELFF.

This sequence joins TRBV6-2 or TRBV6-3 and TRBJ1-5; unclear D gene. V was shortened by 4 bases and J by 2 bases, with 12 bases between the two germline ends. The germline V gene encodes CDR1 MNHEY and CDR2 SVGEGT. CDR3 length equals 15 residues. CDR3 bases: TGTGCCAGCAGTTCATATGGTGGGGGCAATCAGCCCCAGCATTTT. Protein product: CASSSYGGGNQPQHF.